This T cell receptor (beta chain) was identified in a study of cytomegalovirus exposure and HLA in healthy donors. This clone is a singleton in its sample. V gave up 6 bases and J gave up 0 bases, with 12 bases separating them. Germline CDR1 and CDR2: SNHLY and FYNNEI. The CDR3 loop spans 15 amino acids. Method: immunoSEQ multiplex PCR; TCRdb's copy keeps in-frame clones and lacks some. The sample lists tens of thousands of clones; roughly 95% were seen once. V is TRBV2 and J is TRBJ1-3; no firm D call. This TCR was recovered from a woman between 18 and 30 years old in good health and CMV-seropositive. Sequenced input: PBMCs. CDR3 sequence: CASSALKSSGNTIYF. The DNA for the CDR3 is TGTGCCAGCAGCGCACTAAAGAGCTCTGGAAACACCATATATTTT.